The next 32 T cell receptor beta chains were all read from a single sample in a study of shared clonotypes between healthy human individuals. Sequencing was performed with immunoSEQ multiplex PCR; in TCRdb, only in-frame clones are kept and a portion is missing. The sample lists under 2,500,000 clones, approximately 94% occurring once. The source material was naive CD4+ T cells sorted from blood. Subset described: CD45RA+ positively selected. Source of these receptors: a man younger than 35 in good health.

This chain uses TRBV6-5 with TRBJ2-5; D gene unclear. Germline V gene lookup returns CDR1 MNHEY and CDR2 SVGAGI. This CDR3 spans 14 amino acids. Trimming stripped 1 base from V and 1 base from J, with 7 bases between. The CDR3 loop is CASSYLDGQETQYF. Here the CDR3 DNA reads TGTGCCAGCAGTTACTTGGACGGCCAAGAGACCCAGTACTTC.

The chain has TRBV6-6 and TRBJ1-5, with D hard to call. Germline V gene lookup returns CDR1 MNHNY and CDR2 SVGAGI (reference sequence). The V and J ends lost 9 bases and 5 bases respectively, with 8 bases between them. There are 11 residues in the CDR3. The CDR3 sequence: CASCEDQPQHF. The CDR3 DNA follows: TGTGCCAGTTGTGAGGATCAGCCCCAGCATTTT.

The rearrangement uses TRBV5-1 and TRBJ2-7; TRBD1 is a possible D gene (6 bases). Germline V gene lookup returns CDR1 SGHRS and CDR2 YFSETQ. V lost 4 bases, J lost 4 bases, and 12 bases lay in between. The CDR3 has 13 amino acids. The CDR3 loop is CASSAGQNYEQYF. The CDR3 DNA follows: TGCGCCAGCAGCGCCGGACAGAATTACGAGCAGTACTTC.

The J gene is TRBJ2-7, the V gene TRBV27, with TRBD2 matching over 9 bases. V shed 5 bases, J shed 3 bases, and the junction held 8 bases outside the gene matches. The CDR3 contains 15 residues. Germline values: CDR1 MNHEY, CDR2 SMNVEV (reference sequence). CDR3 DNA: TGTGCCAGCAGTCTACAGGGGACTAGCTTCTACGAGCAGTACTTC. Translation gives CASSLQGTSFYEQYF.

Notes on this clone: The same CDR3 can be traced to other DNA sequences in this sample. The chain uses TRBV18 and TRBJ2-2, with 8 bases matching TRBD1. This CDR3 comprises 15 residues. J gave up 6 bases and V 2 bases, and 5 bases lay outside the gene matches. In germline, CDR1 is KGHSH, CDR2 LQKENI. In DNA form, the CDR3 reads TGTGCCAGCTCACCATTAGGACAGGGCGCCGGGGAGCTGTTTTTT. As protein: CASSPLGQGAGELFF.

The rearrangement joins TRBV7-2 to TRBJ2-1, with 11 bases identical to TRBD2. CDR3 length equals 16 residues. V was pared by 1 base and J by 8 bases, with 7 bases of the junction left unmatched. Germline CDR1 reads SGHTA; CDR2 reads FQGNSA. CDR3 in DNA: TGTGCCAGCAGCTTAGTAGCGGGAGGGCCTTTCGATGAGCAGTTCTTC. Translated, it gives CASSLVAGGPFDEQFF. The variable domain in full, with the rest retrieved from reference TRBV7-2 and TRBJ2-1, is GAGVSQSPSNKVTEKGKDVELRCDPISGHTALYWYRQSLGQGLEFLIYFQGNSAPDKSGLPSDRFSAERTGGSVSTLTIQRTQQEDSAVYLCASSLVAGGPFDEQFFGPGTRLTVL.

In the case of this clone: Different DNA sequences within this sample yield the same CDR3. The J gene is TRBJ2-3, the V gene TRBV7-2, with 10 bases that match TRBD1. V lost 0 bases to trimming and J lost 5 bases; unmatched junction nucleotides: 2. The CDR3 is 15 residues long. Germline values: CDR1 SGHTA, CDR2 FQGNSA. This CDR3 reads CASSLAGQGIDTQYF. The CDR3 DNA follows: TGTGCCAGCAGCTTAGCGGGACAGGGGATAGATACGCAGTATTTT.

The gene calls are TRBV30 and TRBJ2-6; possible D gene TRBD2, 6 bases. V was cut by 3 bases and J by 0 bases, with 6 bases left in between. The CDR3 consists of 14 residues. CDR1 and CDR2 (germline): GTSNPN, SVGIG (reference sequence). CDR3 residues: CAWRRDSGANVLTF. CDR3 sequence (DNA): TGTGCCTGGAGGCGGGACTCTGGGGCCAACGTCCTGACTTTC.

The gene calls are TRBV10-1 and TRBJ2-1; 9 nucleotides align to TRBD2. The CDR3 is made up of 16 amino acids. V lost 2 bases, J lost 7 bases, and 9 bases stayed unmatched. The germline gives CDR1 WNHNN, CDR2 SYGVQD (reference sequence). In DNA form, the CDR3 reads TGCGCCAGCAGTGAGAAGCGGGGGGCGAGTCTGAATGAGCAGTTCTTC. Residues: CASSEKRGASLNEQFF.

V and J are TRBV6-1 and TRBJ1-2, with D maybe TRBD1 (6 bases). V was shortened by 6 bases and J by 2 bases, with 10 bases between the two germline ends. Germline lookup yields CDR1 MNHNS and CDR2 SASEGT. The CDR3 is made up of 13 amino acids. CDR3 DNA sequence: TGTGCCAGCAGAACAGGGTTCAACTATGGCTACACCTTC. Protein product: CASRTGFNYGYTF.

The rearrangement links TRBV7-9 to TRBJ2-7, with D tentatively TRBD1 or TRBD2 (5 bases each). The length of the CDR3 is 14 residues. The V gene lost 1 base and the J gene lost 7 bases, with 14 bases spanning the gap. Germline CDR1 reads SEHNR; CDR2 reads FQNEAQ (reference sequence). The CDR3 DNA reads TGTGCCAGCAGCTTAGAGGGGACCCCTAAGGAGCAGTACTTC. It encodes CASSLEGTPKEQYF.

V gene TRBV6-5 combines with J gene TRBJ1-2; D gene uncertain. Germline V lookup: CDR1 MNHEY, CDR2 SVGAGI. The V gene lost 6 bases and the J gene lost 7 bases, with 18 bases spanning the gap. This CDR3 has 14 residues. DNA for the CDR3: TGTGCCAGCAGACGATCGGAGGGAAACCTTGGCTACACCTTC. This codes for CASRRSEGNLGYTF.

CDR3 DNA: TGTGCCAGCAGCCCCGGGACAGTGAGTGAAAAACTGTTTTTT. This codes for CASSPGTVSEKLFF. The gene calls are TRBV5-4 and TRBJ1-4; 7 nucleotides agree with TRBD1. With V trimmed by 4 bases and J by 7 bases, 7 bases remained unmatched. The CDR3 contains 14 residues. Germline-derived CDR1 and CDR2 are SGHNT and YYREEE (reference sequence).

This rearrangement joins TRBV5-4 to TRBJ2-7, with 9 bases matching TRBD1. V shed 3 bases, J shed 3 bases, and the junction held 10 bases outside the gene matches. The CDR3 has 16 residues. The germline CDR1 and CDR2 sequences are SGHNT and YYREEE (reference sequence). The CDR3 coding sequence is TGTGCCAGCAGCTCGGGACAGGGTTTGGGCGACTACGAGCAGTACTTC. Amino acid sequence: CASSSGQGLGDYEQYF.

This clone was recorded only once. In nucleotides, the CDR3 is TGTGCCAGCTCAGCTTGGGACCTGGCGGCGGGGCAGCCCCAGCATTTT. Residues: CASSAWDLAAGQPQHF. V is TRBV18 and J is TRBJ1-5, with a tentative D call TRBD1 (5 bases). The CDR3 runs 16 residues. V lost 5 bases to trimming and J lost 7 bases, with 21 bases between them. CDR1 KGHSH and CDR2 LQKENI come from the germline V gene.

This chain joins TRBV5-6 and TRBJ1-1; the D is unclear. The germline V and J ends were trimmed by 2 bases and 4 bases, with 18 bases remaining between them. This CDR3 has 16 residues. In germline, CDR1 is SGHDT, CDR2 YYEEEE. The CDR3, as DNA: TGTGCCAGCAGCTTTATTTCCGGTTGGGGTCTCACTGAAGCTTTCTTT. It codes for CASSFISGWGLTEAFF.

In the case of this clone: A read error is possible here, since a much larger clone lies one base away. Different DNA sequences within this sample yield the same CDR3. The V gene is TRBV5-1, the J gene TRBJ2-7, with D unresolved. This CDR3 has 12 residues. With 0 bases removed from V and 3 bases from J, the gap between germline ends came to 4 bases. The germline gives CDR1 SGHRS, CDR2 YFSETQ. CDR3 loop: CASSLESYEQYF. The CDR3 nucleotides are TGCGCCAGCAGCTTGGAGAGCTACGAGCAGTACTTC.

The chain combines TRBV28 with TRBJ1-2; 7 bases are a match to TRBD1. This CDR3 contains 16 residues. The germline V gene encodes CDR1 MDHEN and CDR2 SYDVKM. V lost 6 bases, J lost 2 bases, and 12 bases stayed unmatched. CDR3 sequence reads: CASRIASPGQNYGYTF. CDR3 bases: TGTGCCAGCAGGATTGCATCTCCGGGACAGAACTATGGCTACACCTTC.

This CDR3 is CASSHATYEQYF. DNA for the CDR3: TGTGCCAGCTCACACGCAACCTACGAGCAGTACTTC. This chain uses TRBV18 with TRBJ2-7; D call uncertain. The V gene's germline CDR1 is KGHSH and CDR2 LQKENI. Trimming removed 4 bases at V and 2 bases at J, with 6 bases between. There are 12 residues in the CDR3.

V usage is TRBV7-6 and J usage is TRBJ2-7; D is possibly TRBD1 or TRBD2 (5 bases each). Germline CDR1 SGHVS, CDR2 FNYEAQ. V was pared by 1 base and J by 1 base, with 11 bases between. This CDR3 has 15 amino acids. The CDR3 DNA is TGTGCCAGCAGCTTAGGGGGGATTGCTTCCTACGAGCAGTACTTC. Residues: CASSLGGIASYEQYF.

Comments on this clone: The same CDR3 also results from other DNA sequences found in this sample. The genes are TRBV7-2 and TRBJ2-1; 13 nucleotides agree with TRBD2. J gave up 9 bases and V 1 base, and 0 bases lay outside the gene matches. The CDR3 sequence is 14 residues long. Germline CDR1 and CDR2: SGHTA and FQGNSA. CDR3 nucleotide sequence: TGTGCCAGCAGCTTAGGACTAGCGGGGGGTGAGCAGTTCTTC. It is translated as CASSLGLAGGEQFF.

CDR3 amino acids: CASIRGAVETQYF. In nucleotides, the CDR3 is TGTGCCAGCATCCGGGGGGCGGTAGAGACCCAGTACTTC. The rearrangement uses TRBV2 and TRBJ2-5, with D possibly TRBD2 on 7 matching bases. V lost 7 bases and J 4 bases, leaving 13 bases between the germline ends. The CDR3 spans 13 residues. Germline V gene sequence: CDR1 SNHLY, CDR2 FYNNEI.

This rearrangement joins TRBV16 to TRBJ1-5; TRBD1 aligns across 9 bases. Germline-derived CDR1 and CDR2 are KGHSY and FQNENV. The CDR3 consists of 15 residues. With V trimmed by 2 bases and J by 2 bases, 1 base remained unmatched. The chain's CDR3 is CASSQRTGGNQPQHF. CDR3 nucleotide sequence: TGTGCCAGCAGCCAAAGGACAGGGGGCAATCAGCCCCAGCATTTT.

The V and J genes are TRBV9 and TRBJ2-1; 8 nucleotides agree with TRBD2. Per the germline V gene, CDR1 is SGDLS and CDR2 is YYNGEE. The ends lost 6 bases at V and 0 bases at J; junction bases unmatched: 5. The CDR3 totals 15 residues. The CDR3, as DNA: TGTGCCAGCACCTATAGCGGGAACTCCTACAATGAGCAGTTCTTC. This sequence encodes CASTYSGNSYNEQFF.

This chain connects TRBV23-1 to TRBJ1-1; D is unclear. TRBV23-1 has ORF status, its function being uncertain. This CDR3 has 14 residues. V shed 2 bases and J shed 1 base, with 8 bases lying between them. The CDR3: CASSQGRGNTEAFF. CDR3 coding DNA: TGCGCCAGCAGTCAAGGTCGGGGGAACACTGAAGCTTTCTTT.

The V gene is TRBV11-3, the J gene TRBJ2-3, with D unclear. Germline-derived CDR1 and CDR2 are SGHNT and YENEEA. Trimming took 8 bases from V and 2 from J, leaving 2 bases between them. The CDR3 sequence is 10 residues long. For the CDR3, the DNA is TGTGCCAGCCCCACAGATACGCAGTATTTT. This codes for CASPTDTQYF.

The chain couples TRBV27 to TRBJ1-1; no reliable D call. The ends were cut back, 5 bases at V and 2 bases at J, with 9 bases in the middle. Germline loops: CDR1 MNHEY, CDR2 SMNVEV (reference sequence). The length of the CDR3 is 13 residues. In DNA, the CDR3 is TGTGCCAGCAGTACCAGGACCAACACTGAAGCTTTCTTT. Protein product: CASSTRTNTEAFF.

The V and J genes are TRBV6-5 and TRBJ2-7; 13 nucleotides match TRBD2. The CDR3 is 15 amino acids. Germline V gives CDR1 MNHEY, CDR2 SVGAGI. The junction had 6 bases not matched to a gene; V was cut back by 5 bases and J by 5 bases. CDR3 sequence: CASSPPGLAGNEQYF. DNA for the CDR3: TGTGCCAGCAGTCCTCCGGGACTAGCGGGAAACGAGCAGTACTTC.

V gene TRBV5-4 combines with J gene TRBJ1-2; TRBD1 matches at 7 bases. CDR1 is SGHNT, CDR2 YYREEE, per germline (reference sequence). The CDR3 is 16 residues long. J lost 8 bases, V lost 3 bases, and 16 bases had no gene match. As DNA, the CDR3 is TGTGCCAGCAGCTCCGGTCAGGGGGAAGGGTCTAGAGGCTACACCTTC. This codes for CASSSGQGEGSRGYTF.

This clone showed up just once. Distinct nucleotide sequences in the sample also encode this CDR3. The genes are TRBV5-1 and TRBJ2-7; 7 positions match TRBD2. The CDR3 has 14 residues. The germline CDR1 and CDR2 sequences are SGHRS and YFSETQ. The V and J ends lost 4 bases and 0 bases, in that order; junction bases with no gene match: 4. The CDR3 is CASSTGLGSYEQYF. CDR3 sequence (DNA): TGCGCCAGCAGCACCGGACTAGGCTCCTACGAGCAGTACTTC.

V and J are TRBV7-2 and TRBJ2-4, with TRBD1 matching over 8 bases. The CDR3 sequence is 16 residues long. Germline loops: CDR1 SGHTA, CDR2 FQGNSA. The V and J ends lost 2 bases and 0 bases, in that order; junction bases with no gene match: 3. The CDR3 sequence: CASSLSGGEAKNIQYF. In DNA, the CDR3 is TGTGCCAGCAGCTTATCAGGGGGCGAAGCCAAAAACATTCAGTACTTC.

V usage is TRBV5-1 and J usage is TRBJ2-3, with D perhaps matching TRBD2 (5 bases). V was cut by 0 bases and J by 9 bases, with 11 bases left in between. Per germline, CDR1 SGHRS and CDR2 YFSETQ. This CDR3 contains 13 residues. The CDR3 sequence is CASSLEGPGTQYF. The CDR3 DNA reads TGCGCCAGCAGCTTGGAGGGCCCGGGGACGCAGTATTTT.